The present T cell receptor beta chain was sequenced within a study of CD8+ T cells in alopecia areata. Turning to this clone: Its target is unknown. Gene names denote mouse genes. The read terminates 4 residues ahead of where the CDR3 ends, so the germline J gene completes it.

The time point denotes: mouse skin 6 weeks after grafting, around onset of hair loss. Biopsy of recipient mouse skin occurred at grafting and 3 and 6 weeks later. Germline CDR1 is LGHNA and CDR2 is YNLKQL (reference sequence). The CDR3 is 17 residues long. V dropped 0 bases and J dropped 2; count of bases not matched to a gene: 8. Extraction of RNA preceded its reverse transcription into cDNA, which served as the sequencing template. TCRdb's table, derived via immunoSEQ multiplex PCR, lists solely in-frame clones and lacks some. The data show about 5,800 clones, with none appearing a single time. Study observations and caveats: Among the cells sequenced in scalp samples are also the resident alphabeta T cells of normal skin. Clonality exceeded that of normal scalp in lesional scalp, most notably in alopecia totalis/universalis.

The V gene is TRBV5, the J gene TRBJ2-3, with 7 positions matching TRBD2. The receptor was isolated from a C3H/HeJ mouse with alopecia areata. For this strain, the MHC haplotype corresponds to H2-k. Source: skin, taken at week 6. The CDR3 sequence: CASSQEAWGSVAETLYF. The CDR3 bases that were read are TGTGCCAGCAGCCAAGAAGCCTGGGGGTCTGTTGCAGAA.